Below, one T cell receptor beta chain is given with its context. The junction departs from the called germline gene at one end, perhaps through a read error. Germline lookup yields CDR1 SGHKS and CDR2 YYEKEE (reference sequence). The CDR3 runs 14 residues. These data are taken from a study of tumor-infiltrating lymphocytes in primary liver carcinoma. The input was about 500 ng total RNA; TCR beta cDNA was made from it with a constant-region primer. Generation of the TCR beta libraries relied on three nested multiplex PCR rounds using slightly modified ARM-PCR. Forward primers for TRBV1-TRBV30 and a C-beta reverse primer served the first two PCR rounds, at 10 cycles each. TCRdb recomputed calls from the multiplex PCR reads with MiXCR, one row per CDR3 protein. In the table there are around 190,000 distinct CDR3 sequences, 85% of which are singletons. Each 20-30 mg portion of unsorted bulk tissue served as the source for co-extraction of RNA and DNA.

The sequenced sample was tumor tissue from primary liver carcinoma. The chain is built from TRBV5-5 and TRBJ1-5, with 10 bases lining up with TRBD2. With the DNA end fitting TRBJ2-3 better, the J assignment may be wrong. This clonotype was obtained from a man between 35 and 55 years old with primary liver carcinoma and hepatitis B virus infection. CDR3 nucleotide sequence: TGTGCCAACAGCAGCGGGGGGGCAGGTCATCCCCAGTATTTT. Translated, it gives CANSSGGAGHPQYF.